One and the same sample provided the 19 T cell receptor beta chains below, sequenced in a study of cytomegalovirus exposure and HLA in healthy donors. The PCR ran on 60 Vbeta and 13 Jbeta primers. The repertoire was sequenced with immunoSEQ multiplex PCR; TCRdb's copy has only in-frame clones and lacks some. The sample totals approximately 140,000 clones. Sequenced material: PBMCs. All receptors come from a woman in her forties in good health and CMV-seronegative.

The CDR3 is CASSPGTPDTGELFF. The CDR3 DNA is TGTGCCAGCTCACCCGGGACACCCGACACCGGGGAGCTGTTTTTT. V gene TRBV18 combines with J gene TRBJ2-2, with a weak D call TRBD1 (6 bases). This CDR3 contains 15 residues. Germline CDR1 KGHSH, CDR2 LQKENI. The germline V and J ends were trimmed by 3 bases and 3 bases, with 11 bases remaining between them.

The gene calls are TRBV27 and TRBJ1-2, with 9 bases matching TRBD1. Germline assignment: CDR1 MNHEY and CDR2 SMNVEV (reference sequence). The CDR3 consists of 15 residues. V lost 5 bases, J lost 2 bases, and 6 bases stayed unmatched. The chain's CDR3 is CASSIQGAQNYGYTF. In nucleotides, the CDR3 is TGTGCCAGCAGTATACAGGGGGCCCAAAACTATGGCTACACCTTC.

A word on this clone: The same CDR3 arises from other DNA sequences in this sample as well. The chain combines TRBV5-5 with TRBJ1-6, with TRBD1 as a possible D gene (6 bases). V lost 1 base and J 6 bases, leaving 11 bases between the germline ends. The CDR3 is made up of 15 amino acids. Per the germline V gene, CDR1 is SGHKS and CDR2 is YYEKEE (reference sequence). CDR3 in amino acids: CASSLWGRGNSPLHF. CDR3 nucleotides: TGTGCCAGCAGCTTGTGGGGGCGCGGTAATTCACCCCTCCACTTT.

V usage is TRBV29-1 and J usage is TRBJ2-5, with D perhaps TRBD2 (6 bases). V gave up 4 bases and J gave up 5 bases, with 11 bases separating them. The CDR3 has 12 residues. The V gene's germline CDR1 is SQVTM and CDR2 ANQGSEA. This chain's CDR3 is CSVAHSGETQYF. CDR3 coding DNA: TGCAGCGTTGCCCATAGCGGCGAGACCCAGTACTTC.

This chain joins TRBV7-2 and TRBJ2-7; TRBD1 matches 7 bases. With 5 bases clipped from V and 6 bases from J, the junction kept 25 bases outside the gene matches. This CDR3 comprises 19 residues. Germline V gene lookup returns CDR1 SGHTA and CDR2 FQGNSA. Written as DNA, the CDR3 is TGTGCCAGCAGCCGATCTACCGCGAACCCCGGGACAGTAAAAACCGAGCAGTACTTC. This sequence encodes CASSRSTANPGTVKTEQYF.

V gene TRBV7-2 combines with J gene TRBJ2-2; 10 bases match TRBD2. This CDR3 spans 16 amino acids. CDR1 is SGHTA, CDR2 FQGNSA, per germline. After removal of 5 bases from V and 5 bases from J, the junction contained 8 bases not matched to a gene. CDR3 region: CASSRSGGAGTGELFF. The CDR3 coding sequence is TGTGCCAGCAGCCGGAGCGGGGGGGCGGGGACCGGGGAGCTGTTTTTT.

This chain uses TRBV11-2 with TRBJ1-2; 8 nucleotides match TRBD1. The length of the CDR3 is 17 residues. V was pared by 1 base and J by 0 bases, with 7 bases of the junction left unmatched. CDR1 and CDR2 from the germline V gene are SGHAT and FQNNGV. CDR3 bases: TGTGCCAGCAGCTTAGCTGGCAGGGGGCTCTCTAACTATGGCTACACCTTC. Translated: CASSLAGRGLSNYGYTF.

The V and J genes are TRBV5-1 and TRBJ1-1; TRBD1 matches 8 bases. After removal of 4 bases from V and 2 bases from J, the junction contained 7 bases not matched to a gene. This CDR3 spans 15 amino acids. Per the germline V gene, CDR1 is SGHRS and CDR2 is YFSETQ. The chain's CDR3 is CASSHRTGRNTEAFF. CDR3 nucleotides: TGCGCCAGCAGCCACCGGACAGGGCGTAACACTGAAGCTTTCTTT.

The chain has TRBV21-1 and TRBJ2-7; TRBD1 is the table's D call, not checked against the DNA. TRBV21-1 is an annotated pseudogene. The CDR3 extends over 16 amino acids. CDR3 nucleotide sequence: TGTGCCAGCAGCAAAGTCAGGGCACCAAGCTCCTACGAGCAGTACGTC. Translating it yields CASSKVRAPSSYEQYV.

The chain joins TRBV7-9 to TRBJ1-1; TRBD1 matches at 9 bases. Germline values: CDR1 SEHNR, CDR2 FQNEAQ (reference sequence). The V segment lost 3 bases and the J segment 4 bases; nucleotides outside the gene matches: 18. The CDR3 sequence is 19 residues long. This CDR3 is CASSFNERDRVLGGTEAFF. In nucleotides, the CDR3 is TGTGCCAGCAGCTTTAACGAGCGGGACAGGGTATTAGGGGGCACTGAAGCTTTCTTT. The complete variable domain, with remaining parts taken from reference TRBV7-9 and TRBJ1-1, reads DTGVSQNPRHKITKRGQNVTFRCDPISEHNRLYWYRQTLGQGPEFLTYFQNEAQLEKSRLLSDRFSAERPKGSFSTLEIQRTEQGDSAMYLCASSFNERDRVLGGTEAFFGQGTRLTVV.

This sequence joins TRBV6-6 and TRBJ2-2; TRBD1 aligns across 11 bases. This CDR3 has 15 amino acids. Losses at the gene ends were 6 bases for V and 6 bases for J; bases not matched to a gene: 6. Germline CDR1 reads MNHNY; CDR2 reads SVGAGI (reference sequence). CDR3: CASRTGTGGPGELFF. The CDR3 DNA reads as TGTGCCAGCAGAACCGGGACAGGGGGGCCCGGGGAGCTGTTTTTT.

The chain joins TRBV27 to TRBJ2-3; 8 bases agree with TRBD2. J gave up 3 bases and V 5 bases, and 10 bases lay outside the gene matches. Germline V gene sequence: CDR1 MNHEY, CDR2 SMNVEV (reference sequence). The CDR3 consists of 16 residues. This CDR3 reads CASSRYMVAGTDTQYF. In nucleotides, the CDR3 is TGTGCCAGCAGTCGCTACATGGTAGCGGGAACAGATACGCAGTATTTT.

This chain links TRBV4-3 with TRBJ1-2; 11 bases are a match to TRBD1. Per germline, CDR1 LGHNA and CDR2 YSLEER. The CDR3 has 16 residues. Trimming at V came to 1 base and at J to 2 bases, leaving 3 bases not matched to a gene. The DNA for the CDR3 is TGCGCCAGCAGCCAAGCGGGACAGGGGGGGAACTATGGCTACACCTTC. It specifies CASSQAGQGGNYGYTF.

The rearrangement joins TRBV29-1 to TRBJ1-5; D is unclear. CDR1 and CDR2 (germline): SQVTM, ANQGSEA. CDR3 length: 13 residues. Trimming took off 4 bases at V and 8 bases at J, with 15 bases between the two ends. In nucleotides, the CDR3 is TGCAGCGTTGTCGCCGGGGATTCTGAGCCCCAGCATTTT. This encodes CSVVAGDSEPQHF.

The genes are TRBV5-4 and TRBJ2-3; TRBD2 might be the D (5 bases). The CDR3 length is 15 residues. V lost 6 bases to trimming and J lost 1 base, with 15 bases between them. Germline V CDR1 and CDR2: SGHNT, YYREEE (reference sequence). The CDR3, as DNA: TGTGCCAGCACCCTCTGGACTGATGGCACAGATACGCAGTATTTT. Encoded protein: CASTLWTDGTDTQYF.

V usage is TRBV5-1 and J usage is TRBJ1-4; 9 bases fit TRBD1. The CDR3 is made up of 14 amino acids. Per the germline V gene, CDR1 is SGHRS and CDR2 is YFSETQ. The junction had 2 bases not matched to a gene; V was cut back by 3 bases and J by 5 bases. The CDR3 DNA sequence: TGCGCCAGCAGCTCCGGGACAGGGAATGAAAAACTGTTTTTT. It encodes CASSSGTGNEKLFF.

The chain employs TRBV2 and TRBJ1-2; D not resolved. V dropped 6 bases and J dropped 1 base, with 6 bases sitting between them. The CDR3 is 12 residues long. In germline, CDR1 is SNHLY, CDR2 FYNNEI. The CDR3 DNA reads TGTGCCAGCAGAGGAGATAACTATGGCTACACCTTC. Its protein is CASRGDNYGYTF.

As DNA, the CDR3 is TGTGCCAGCAGCTCCCGACTGTCGATCTACCGTGGGGGCTACACCTTC. This encodes CASSSRLSIYRGGYTF. The chain couples TRBV9 to TRBJ1-2; no definite D call. The CDR3 length is 16 residues. Between the trimmed V and J ends, which lost 4 bases and 8 bases, there was a span of 24 bases. The germline V gene has CDR1 SGDLS and CDR2 YYNGEE.

The genes are TRBV6-1 and TRBJ1-4; a weak D match, TRBD1 (5 bases). CDR1 is MNHNS and CDR2 is SASEGT in the germline V gene. The germline V and J ends were trimmed by 8 bases and 8 bases, with 15 bases remaining between them. The CDR3 contains 13 residues. Here the CDR3 DNA reads TGTGCCAGCCATACAGGCGGTTGGGAAAAACTGTTTTTT. This gives the protein CASHTGGWEKLFF.